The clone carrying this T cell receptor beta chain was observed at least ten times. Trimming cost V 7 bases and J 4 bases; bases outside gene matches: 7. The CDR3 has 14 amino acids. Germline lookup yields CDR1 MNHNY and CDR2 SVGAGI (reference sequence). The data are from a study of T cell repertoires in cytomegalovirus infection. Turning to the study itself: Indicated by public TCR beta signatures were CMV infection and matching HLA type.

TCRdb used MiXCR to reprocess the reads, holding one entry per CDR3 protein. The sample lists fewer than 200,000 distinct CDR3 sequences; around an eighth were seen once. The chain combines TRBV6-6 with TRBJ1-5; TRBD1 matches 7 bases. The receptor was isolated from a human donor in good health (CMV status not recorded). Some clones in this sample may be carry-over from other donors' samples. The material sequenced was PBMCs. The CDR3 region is CASTGTAYNQPQHF. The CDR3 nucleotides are TGTGCCAGCACCGGGACAGCTTATAATCAGCCCCAGCATTTT.